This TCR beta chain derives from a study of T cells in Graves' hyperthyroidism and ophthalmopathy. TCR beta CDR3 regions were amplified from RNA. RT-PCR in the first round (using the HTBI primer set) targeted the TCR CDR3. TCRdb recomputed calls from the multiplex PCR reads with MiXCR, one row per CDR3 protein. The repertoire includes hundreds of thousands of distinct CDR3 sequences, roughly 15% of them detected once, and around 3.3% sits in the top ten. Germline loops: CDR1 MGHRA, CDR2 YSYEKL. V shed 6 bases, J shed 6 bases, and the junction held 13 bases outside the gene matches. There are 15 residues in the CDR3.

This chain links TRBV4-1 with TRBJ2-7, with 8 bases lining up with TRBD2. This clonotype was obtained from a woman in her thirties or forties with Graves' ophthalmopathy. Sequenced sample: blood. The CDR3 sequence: CASRGLSGGVIEQYF. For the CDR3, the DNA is TGCGCCAGCAGGGGACTTTCCGGGGGGGTGATCGAGCAGTACTTC.